Following are 22 T cell receptor beta chains from one sample sequenced in a study of blood T cell repertoires in COVID-19. Some clones are missing from TCRdb's copy, which holds only in-frame ones; the method was immunoSEQ multiplex PCR. The profile covers 200,000 to 250,000 clones, with approximately 85% appearing a single time and around 8% taken by the ten largest. Sequencing used peripheral blood. These receptors were obtained from a woman of 80 years or more with COVID-19, enrolled during active disease.

The chain is built from TRBV30 and TRBJ1-5, with TRBD1 matching over 9 bases. Germline V gene sequence: CDR1 GTSNPN, CDR2 SVGIG (reference sequence). Unmatched junction bases numbered 3, after V lost 2 bases and J lost 1 base. The CDR3 is 15 residues long. CDR3 residues: CAWSTGQGSNQPQHF. As DNA, the CDR3 is TGTGCCTGGAGTACCGGACAGGGGAGCAATCAGCCCCAGCATTTT.

Notes on this clone: Other DNA sequences in this specimen translate into the identical CDR3. CDR3 bases: TGCGCCAGCAGCCTGGGACAGGAGAATCAGCCCCAGCATTTT. It translates to CASSLGQENQPQHF. This chain joins TRBV5-1 and TRBJ1-5; 8 nucleotides match TRBD1. This CDR3 is 14 amino acids long. The germline V gene has CDR1 SGHRS and CDR2 YFSETQ. V shed 4 bases, J shed 4 bases, and the junction held 4 bases outside the gene matches.

This clone showed up just once. The V call is TRBV30, the J call TRBJ1-3; D possibly corresponds to TRBD1 (5 bases). Trimming cost V 2 bases and J 4 bases, with 18 bases left between them. CDR1 is GTSNPN, CDR2 SVGIG, per germline (reference sequence). CDR3 length: 16 amino acids. The CDR3 protein is CAWSPTPTDFGNTIYF. The CDR3 nucleotides are TGTGCCTGGAGTCCCACCCCGACAGACTTCGGAAACACCATATATTTT.

This clone came up a few times. The rearrangement uses TRBV12-3 or TRBV12-4 and TRBJ1-2; D might be TRBD1 (6 bases). Trimming removed 3 bases at V and 5 bases at J, with 10 bases between. CDR3 size: 13 residues. This CDR3 reads CASSFGQSYGYTF. Written as DNA, the CDR3 is TGTGCCAGCAGTTTCGGACAGTCTTATGGCTACACCTTC.

The chain combines TRBV6-1 with TRBJ2-7; D is undetermined. Germline V gene data show CDR1 as MNHNS and CDR2 as SASEGT. The CDR3 spans 13 residues. V dropped 2 bases and J dropped 0 bases, with 5 bases sitting between them. DNA of the CDR3: TGTGCCAGCAGTGAAAAGAGCTCCTACGAGCAGTACTTC. Its translation is CASSEKSSYEQYF.

The J gene is TRBJ1-2, the V gene TRBV18; 7 bases agree with TRBD1. The CDR3 loop spans 14 amino acids. Germline CDR1 reads KGHSH; CDR2 reads LQKENI. J lost 4 bases, V lost 5 bases, and 7 bases had no gene match. CDR3 nucleotides: TGTGCCAGCTCAAGGGACAGTGGCGGCTATGGCTACACCTTC. This gives the protein CASSRDSGGYGYTF.

V is TRBV5-1 and J is TRBJ1-2; 9 bases agree with TRBD1. Germline-derived CDR1 and CDR2 are SGHRS and YFSETQ. CDR3 length equals 13 residues. The trim removed 3 bases at V and 3 bases at J, leaving 0 bases unmatched. CDR3 region: CASSWTGDYGYTF. In DNA, the CDR3 is TGCGCCAGCAGCTGGACAGGGGACTATGGCTACACCTTC.

V usage is TRBV24-1 and J usage is TRBJ1-4; D ambiguous. The V end was cut by 7 bases, the J end by 10 bases, with 6 bases between. This CDR3 contains 10 residues. Germline V gene sequence: CDR1 KGHDR, CDR2 SFDVKD. CDR3: CATRGRKLFF. Here the CDR3 DNA reads TGTGCCACCAGGGGGAGAAAACTGTTTTTT.

The CDR3: CASSPGQGTNSPLHF. CDR3 sequence (DNA): TGCGCCAGCAGCCCCGGACAGGGAACTAATTCACCCCTCCACTTT. The gene calls are TRBV5-1 and TRBJ1-6; 8 bases are a match to TRBD1. Germline V CDR1 and CDR2: SGHRS, YFSETQ. The CDR3 is 15 residues long. J lost 6 bases, V lost 4 bases, and 6 bases had no gene match.

This chain connects TRBV6-5 to TRBJ1-6; 7 positions match TRBD1. The CDR3 is 14 residues long. V lost 5 bases to trimming and J lost 10 bases; unmatched junction nucleotides: 8. Germline lookup yields CDR1 MNHEY and CDR2 SVGAGI. The CDR3 DNA sequence: TGTGCCAGCAGTAGGAGAGGGGGCAGGTCACCCCTCCACTTT. This gives the protein CASSRRGGRSPLHF.

The genes are TRBV2 and TRBJ1-5, with D maybe TRBD1 (5 bases). The CDR3 runs 14 residues. Germline V gene data show CDR1 as SNHLY and CDR2 as FYNNEI. V lost 0 bases, J lost 9 bases, and 12 bases lay in between. The CDR3 loop reads CASSEAPGGPPQHF. In DNA, the CDR3 is TGTGCCAGCAGTGAAGCCCCCGGGGGTCCGCCCCAGCATTTT.

V gene TRBV19 combines with J gene TRBJ2-7; D might be TRBD2 (6 bases). The CDR3 is made up of 15 amino acids. Per the germline V gene, CDR1 is LNHDA and CDR2 is SQIVND (reference sequence). The ends were cut back, 5 bases at V and 0 bases at J, with 14 bases in the middle. CDR3 in amino acids: CASSAGRILSYEQYF. In DNA, the CDR3 is TGTGCCAGTAGTGCGGGACGGATCCTCTCCTACGAGCAGTACTTC.

V gene TRBV6-1 combines with J gene TRBJ1-2; 7 nucleotides align to TRBD1. The CDR3 spans 16 residues. Germline values: CDR1 MNHNS, CDR2 SASEGT. Trimming at V came to 4 bases and at J to 4 bases, leaving 12 bases not matched to a gene. The CDR3 loop reads CASSASTRQGAYGYTF. The CDR3, as DNA: TGTGCCAGCAGTGCGAGTACTCGACAGGGAGCCTATGGCTACACCTTC.

This clone was picked up a small number of times. The chain links TRBV19 to TRBJ2-7; 7 bases match TRBD1. This CDR3 spans 15 amino acids. With V trimmed by 5 bases and J by 2 bases, 9 bases remained unmatched. Germline V gene lookup returns CDR1 LNHDA and CDR2 SQIVND (reference sequence). CDR3 DNA sequence: TGTGCCAGTAGTCAAATCCGGGACAGAGCCTACGAGCAGTACTTC. Amino acids: CASSQIRDRAYEQYF.

This chain joins TRBV5-1 and TRBJ1-6; D perhaps matches TRBD1 (5 bases). Trimming shortened V by 4 bases and J by 6 bases, and 8 bases separated the two germline ends. Germline-derived CDR1 and CDR2 are SGHRS and YFSETQ. The CDR3 runs 13 residues. The CDR3 DNA follows: TGCGCCAGCAGCCAGGGTGGTAATTCACCCCTCCACTTT. Translated, it gives CASSQGGNSPLHF. Using reference TRBV5-1 and TRBJ1-6 for the parts outside the CDR3, the full variable domain is KAGVTQTPRYLIKTRGQQVTLSCSPISGHRSVSWYQQTPGQGLQFLFEYFSETQRNKGNFPGRFSGRQFSNSRSEMNVSTLELGDSALYLCASSQGGNSPLHFGNGTRLTVT.

V and J are TRBV6-2 or TRBV6-3 and TRBJ2-5, with unresolved D. CDR1 is MNHEY, CDR2 SVGEGT, per germline. The V end lost 2 bases, the J end lost 2 bases, and 6 bases lay between the germline ends. The CDR3 consists of 13 residues. The DNA of the CDR3 is TGTGCCAGCAGTTACGTCAGGCAAGAGACCCAGTACTTC. Its protein is CASSYVRQETQYF.

The chain links TRBV5-1 to TRBJ2-3; tentatively, D is TRBD1 (6 bases). Germline-derived CDR1 and CDR2 are SGHRS and YFSETQ. With 0 bases removed from V and 0 bases from J, the gap between germline ends came to 11 bases. There are 16 residues in the CDR3. CDR3 coding DNA: TGCGCCAGCAGCTTGGCCGACAGGACTAGCACAGATACGCAGTATTTT. Its translation is CASSLADRTSTDTQYF.

J is TRBJ1-5 and V is TRBV19, with D perhaps matching TRBD1 (6 bases). Germline assignment: CDR1 LNHDA and CDR2 SQIVND (reference sequence). The germline V and J ends were trimmed by 8 bases and 3 bases, with 14 bases remaining between them. The CDR3 loop spans 14 amino acids. Here the CDR3 DNA reads TGTGCCAGTTCGGACAGCCGCGTCAATCAGCCCCAGCATTTT. Encoded protein: CASSDSRVNQPQHF.

V is TRBV30 and J is TRBJ2-5, with a possible D match to TRBD2 (6 bases). V was shortened by 3 bases and J by 9 bases, with 20 bases between the two germline ends. Germline V gene sequence: CDR1 GTSNPN, CDR2 SVGIG (reference sequence). This CDR3 has 14 amino acids. The CDR3 is CAWRHSGTGGAQYF. In nucleotides, the CDR3 is TGTGCCTGGAGACATTCGGGCACCGGAGGGGCCCAGTACTTC.

The chain has TRBV19 and TRBJ1-1; no firm D call. Per the germline V gene, CDR1 is LNHDA and CDR2 is SQIVND (reference sequence). With 6 bases removed from V and 4 bases from J, the gap between germline ends came to 15 bases. This CDR3 region has 14 residues. CDR3 loop: CASSPKAGGTEAFF. The DNA for the CDR3 is TGTGCCAGTAGCCCAAAGGCGGGTGGCACTGAAGCTTTCTTT.

The rearrangement uses TRBV18 and TRBJ2-7, with 10 positions matching TRBD1. Unmatched junction bases numbered 12, after V lost 3 bases and J lost 4 bases. Germline V CDR1 and CDR2: KGHSH, LQKENI. The CDR3 is 17 amino acids. CDR3 bases: TGTGCCAGCTCACCTCTAATCCGGGACAGGGGTCTGTACGAGCAGTACTTC. As protein: CASSPLIRDRGLYEQYF.

This clone was observed a handful of times. The chain couples TRBV19 to TRBJ2-1; TRBD2 matches 12 bases. CDR3 size: 17 residues. Looked up from germline, CDR1 is LNHDA and CDR2 is SQIVND (reference sequence). V shed 6 bases and J 5 bases; nucleotides not matched to a gene: 11. The CDR3 sequence: CASRGASSGRVNNEQFF. The CDR3 nucleotides are TGTGCCAGTAGGGGGGCGTCTAGCGGGAGGGTTAACAATGAGCAGTTCTTC.